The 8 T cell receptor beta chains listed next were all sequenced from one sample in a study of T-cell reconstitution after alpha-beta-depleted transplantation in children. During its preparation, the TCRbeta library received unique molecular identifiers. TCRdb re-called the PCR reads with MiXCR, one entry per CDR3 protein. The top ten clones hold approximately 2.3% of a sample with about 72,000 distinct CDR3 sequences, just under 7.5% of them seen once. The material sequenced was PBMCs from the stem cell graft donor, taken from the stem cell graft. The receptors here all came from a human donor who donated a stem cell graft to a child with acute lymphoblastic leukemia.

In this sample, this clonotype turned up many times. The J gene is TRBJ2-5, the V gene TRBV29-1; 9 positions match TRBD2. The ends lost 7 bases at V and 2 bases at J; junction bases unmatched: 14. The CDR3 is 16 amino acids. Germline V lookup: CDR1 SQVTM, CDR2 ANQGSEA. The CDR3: CSAGNIAGVVQETQYF. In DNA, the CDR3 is TGCAGCGCCGGGAACATAGCGGGAGTGGTGCAAGAGACCCAGTACTTC.

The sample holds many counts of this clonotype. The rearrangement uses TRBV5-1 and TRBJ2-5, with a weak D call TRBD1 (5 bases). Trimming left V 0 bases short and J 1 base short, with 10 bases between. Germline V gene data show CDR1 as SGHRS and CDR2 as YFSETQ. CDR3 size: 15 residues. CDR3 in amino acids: CASSLGTGFQETQYF. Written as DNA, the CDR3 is TGCGCCAGCAGCTTGGGTACAGGATTCCAAGAGACCCAGTACTTC.

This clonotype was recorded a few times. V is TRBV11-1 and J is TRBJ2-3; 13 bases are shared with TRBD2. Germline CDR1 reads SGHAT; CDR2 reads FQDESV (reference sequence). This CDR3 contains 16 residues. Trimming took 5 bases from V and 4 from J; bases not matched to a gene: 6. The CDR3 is CASSPGLAGAADTQYF. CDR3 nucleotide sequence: TGTGCCAGCAGCCCCGGACTAGCGGGAGCCGCAGATACGCAGTATTTT.

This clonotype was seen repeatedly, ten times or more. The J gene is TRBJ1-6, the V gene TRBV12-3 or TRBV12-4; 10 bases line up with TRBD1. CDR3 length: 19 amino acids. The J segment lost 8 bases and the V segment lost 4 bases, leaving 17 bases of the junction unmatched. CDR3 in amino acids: CASSSPPGTGEAPYSPLHF. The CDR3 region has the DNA TGTGCCAGCAGTTCCCCCCCCGGGACAGGGGAGGCCCCTTATTCACCCCTCCACTTT.

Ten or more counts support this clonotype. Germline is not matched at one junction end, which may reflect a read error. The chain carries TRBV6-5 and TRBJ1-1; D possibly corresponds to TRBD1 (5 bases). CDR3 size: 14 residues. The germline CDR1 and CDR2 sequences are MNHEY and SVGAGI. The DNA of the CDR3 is TGTGCTAGCAGTTACTCGGGTTGGGGCGGCGTAGCTTTCTTT. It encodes CASSYSGWGGVAFF.

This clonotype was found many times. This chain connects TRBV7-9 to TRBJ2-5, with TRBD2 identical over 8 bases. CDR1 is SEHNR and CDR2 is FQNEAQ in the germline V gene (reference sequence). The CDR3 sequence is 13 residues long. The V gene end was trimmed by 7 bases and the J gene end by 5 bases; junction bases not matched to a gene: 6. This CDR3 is CASTFRGGETQYF. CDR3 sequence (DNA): TGTGCCAGCACCTTTCGCGGGGGGGAGACCCAGTACTTC. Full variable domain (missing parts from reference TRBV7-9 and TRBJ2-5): DTGVSQNPRHKITKRGQNVTFRCDPISEHNRLYWYRQTLGQGPEFLTYFQNEAQLEKSRLLSDRFSAERPKGSFSTLEIQRTEQGDSAMYLCASTFRGGETQYFGPGTRLLVL.

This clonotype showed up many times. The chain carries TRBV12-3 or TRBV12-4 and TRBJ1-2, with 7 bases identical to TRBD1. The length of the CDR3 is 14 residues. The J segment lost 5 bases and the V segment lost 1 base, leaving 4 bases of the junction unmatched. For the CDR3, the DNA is TGTGCCAGCAGTTTAGTACAGGGGATTTATGGCTACACCTTC. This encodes CASSLVQGIYGYTF.

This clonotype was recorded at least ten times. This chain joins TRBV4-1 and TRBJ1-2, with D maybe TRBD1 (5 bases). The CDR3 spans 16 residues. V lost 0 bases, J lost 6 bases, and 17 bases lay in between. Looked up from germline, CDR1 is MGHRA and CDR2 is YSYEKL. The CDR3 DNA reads TGCGCCAGCAGCCAAGATGCGGGTGGGGCGCGGGATGGCTACACCTTC. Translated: CASSQDAGGARDGYTF.